This T cell receptor (beta chain) emerged from a study of blood T cell repertoires in COVID-19 (dated by TCRdb to the early 2020s). For context, the study as a whole: Samples covering the acute and convalescent phases of COVID-19 were provided by collaborators in the United States, Italy and Spain. The material from the prospective study consisted of cDNA or gDNA derived from T cells, B-cell-depleted T cells, or PBMCs. The dataset comprised deeply sampled blood TCRbeta repertoires from subjects exposed to, actively infected with, or recovered from COVID-19. The repertoires were released in a freely available public database intended as a resource for research on the immune response to SARS-CoV-2. The samples were drawn from two sources: the first 160 participants of the ongoing ImmuneRACE study, and 1,200 or so subjects contributed by 6 global collaborators. A de-identified subject ID, COVID-19 status, age in years and sex were almost always included in the sample metadata. Where available, HLA class I and class II types were taken from metadata supplied by the sample provider and were not determined by assay-based typing. Beyond this particular receptor, the publication reports: The quantity of clinical and demographic metadata differed by source and by participant and was supplied without curation.

A second Seattle source provided samples from volunteer blood donors who had recovered from COVID-19. The collaborating institutions used their own protocols to collect whole blood in K2EDTA tubes. For TCRbeta analysis, collaborators shipped samples in one of three forms: frozen whole blood, isolated PBMCs, or DNA extracted from either of those sample types. The CDR3 sequence holds 13 residues, the cysteine and phenylalanine included. Only the CDR3 portion is preserved as DNA: 39 bases, with reading frame beginning at the first base. CDR1 and CDR2 were assigned from the germline V gene as KGHSH and LQKENI. V is pared back by 2 bases and J by 6 bases, with 7 bases lying between the germline termini. TCRbeta CDR3 regions were amplified from genomic DNA using the immunoSEQ Assay, a bias-controlled multiplex PCR. The authors' analysis ran thus. Within the assay, amplification of reference gene primers was used to estimate how many nucleated cells each sample contained. To quantify the absolute abundance of each unique TCRbeta CDR3 rearrangement, sequence reads were collapsed and filtered. For each sample, productive Simpson clonality was calculated as the square root of Simpson's diversity index across productive rearrangements. Drawn from immuneACCESS, this table holds only the in-frame rearrangements with V and J called that TCRdb kept. Clones are partly lost; checked studies trace under half to an unresolved V gene and leave the rest unexplained. That table is the source of V, J and clone size, and D and trimming were worked out from the DNA. The sample data list approximately 190,000 clones, and about 88% of these were observed just once. The top ten clonotypes cover about 6.8% of the sample.

Comments on this clone: The specificity of this receptor is unknown. Base qualities are missing; no much larger clone stands one base away.

The sample taken for sequencing was peripheral blood. The chain couples TRBV18 to TRBJ2-2; the D gene identity is not certain. This receptor was obtained from a woman aged 40 to 50 who had recovered from COVID-19. Here is the DNA: TGTGCCAGCTCACCAAACTCGCCCGGGGAGCTGTTTTTT. Translated, this is CASSPNSPGELFF.